Included here is one T cell receptor (beta chain) sequence, with context. As yet, its antigen is unknown. Other DNA sequences in this specimen translate into the identical CDR3. The source of the sample is a study of beta chain features in type 1 diabetes. Study-level findings and limits: In all four CD4+ subsets, TCRB CDR3 length was significantly, moderately reduced in type 1 diabetes.

Every isolated RNA sample was fully reverse transcribed, so sequencing captured expressed TCRB transcripts. Profiled with immunoSEQ multiplex PCR; TCRdb holds only in-frame clones, not every one. Here the sample spans 120,000 to 150,000 clones, around an eighth being singletons. Sequencing input: central memory CD4+ T cells from blood. This TCR derives from a man younger than 35 with type 1 diabetes.

The CDR3 region has the DNA TGCGCCAGCGCAATCCAAGAGACCCAGTACTTC. As protein: CASAIQETQYF. This chain uses TRBV5-1 with TRBJ2-5, with D unclear. Trimming took off 7 bases at V and 1 base at J, with 5 bases between the two ends. CDR3 size: 11 residues. Germline CDR1 is SGHRS and CDR2 is YFSETQ.